This T cell receptor (beta chain) was documented in a study of T cell responses to AZD1222 COVID-19 vaccine. As for the study in general: Second-dose timings of about 4 or about 12 weeks were pooled.

This CDR3 has 18 amino acids. Germline trimming cut 4 bases from V and 1 base from J; bases unmatched to any gene: 15. CDR1 and CDR2 from the germline V gene are SGHRS and YFSETQ. Study-wide points: Donors in the cohort were predominantly white British and more often female, and clonal diversity was possibly underestimated. Every sample of the repertoires postdated the peak T cell response.

This clone has just one count. Its antigen is currently unknown. The protocol was immunoSEQ multiplex PCR, while the TCRdb copy is restricted to in-frame clones and leaves out a portion. The table lists over 100,000 clones, approximately 91% of them singletons, with roughly 6.3% in the top ten. The rearrangement joins TRBV5-1 to TRBJ1-2, with 8 bases identical to TRBD1. The clonotype comes from an adult in good health. Here the sequenced sample was peripheral blood, taken on day 0 of AZD1222 vaccination. The CDR3 coding sequence is TGCGCCAGCAGCCCCCCTGGCGGCAGGGGGCAGGATAACTATGGCTACACCTTC. Translation gives CASSPPGGRGQDNYGYTF.